This T cell receptor (beta chain) was retrieved from a study of cytomegalovirus exposure and HLA in healthy donors. The PCR contained 60 Vbeta and 13 Jbeta primers. Clones were read by immunoSEQ multiplex PCR, and TCRdb kept only the in-frame ones, dropping some. Counted here are 110,000 to 150,000 clones, around three quarters occurring once; the ten biggest clones make up 2% to 2.5%. V dropped 4 bases and J dropped 8; count of bases not matched to a gene: 4. CDR1 is SEHNR, CDR2 FQNEAQ, per germline (reference sequence). The CDR3 spans 12 residues. The chain couples TRBV7-9 to TRBJ1-1; 7 nucleotides agree with TRBD1. The TCR comes from a man aged 35-49 years in good health and CMV-seronegative. The sample taken for sequencing was PBMCs. CDR3 amino acids: CASSSRGNEAFF. CDR3 bases: TGTGCCAGCAGCTCCAGGGGGAACGAAGCTTTCTTT.